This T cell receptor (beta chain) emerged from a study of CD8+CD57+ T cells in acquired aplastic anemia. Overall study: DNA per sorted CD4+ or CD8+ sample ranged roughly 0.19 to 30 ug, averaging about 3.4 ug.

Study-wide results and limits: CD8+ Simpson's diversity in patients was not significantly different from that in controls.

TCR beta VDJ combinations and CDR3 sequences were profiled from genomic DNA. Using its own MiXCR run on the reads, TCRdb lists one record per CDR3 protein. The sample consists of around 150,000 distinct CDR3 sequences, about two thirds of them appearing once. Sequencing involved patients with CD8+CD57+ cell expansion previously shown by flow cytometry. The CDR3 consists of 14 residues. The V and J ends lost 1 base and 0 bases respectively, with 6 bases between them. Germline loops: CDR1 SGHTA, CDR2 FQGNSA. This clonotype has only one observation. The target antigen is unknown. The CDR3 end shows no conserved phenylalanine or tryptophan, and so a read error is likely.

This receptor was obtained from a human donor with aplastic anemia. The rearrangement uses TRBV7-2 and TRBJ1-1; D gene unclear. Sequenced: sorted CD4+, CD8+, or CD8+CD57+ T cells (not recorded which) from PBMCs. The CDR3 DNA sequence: TGTGCCAGCAGCTTAGGCCCGGTGAACACTGAAGCTTTCTCT. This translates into CASSLGPVNTEAFS.